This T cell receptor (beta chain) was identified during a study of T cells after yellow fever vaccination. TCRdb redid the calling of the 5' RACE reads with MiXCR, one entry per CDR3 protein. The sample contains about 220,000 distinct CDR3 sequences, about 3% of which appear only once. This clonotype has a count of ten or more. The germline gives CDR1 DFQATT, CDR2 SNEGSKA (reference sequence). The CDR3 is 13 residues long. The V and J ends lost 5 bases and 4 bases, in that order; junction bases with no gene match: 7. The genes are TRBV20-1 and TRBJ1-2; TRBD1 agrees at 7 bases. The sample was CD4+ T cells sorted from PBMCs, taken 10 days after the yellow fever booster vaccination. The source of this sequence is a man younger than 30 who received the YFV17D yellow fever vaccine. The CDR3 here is CSARRDRVYGYTF. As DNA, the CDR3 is TGCAGTGCTCGACGCGACAGGGTCTATGGCTACACCTTC.